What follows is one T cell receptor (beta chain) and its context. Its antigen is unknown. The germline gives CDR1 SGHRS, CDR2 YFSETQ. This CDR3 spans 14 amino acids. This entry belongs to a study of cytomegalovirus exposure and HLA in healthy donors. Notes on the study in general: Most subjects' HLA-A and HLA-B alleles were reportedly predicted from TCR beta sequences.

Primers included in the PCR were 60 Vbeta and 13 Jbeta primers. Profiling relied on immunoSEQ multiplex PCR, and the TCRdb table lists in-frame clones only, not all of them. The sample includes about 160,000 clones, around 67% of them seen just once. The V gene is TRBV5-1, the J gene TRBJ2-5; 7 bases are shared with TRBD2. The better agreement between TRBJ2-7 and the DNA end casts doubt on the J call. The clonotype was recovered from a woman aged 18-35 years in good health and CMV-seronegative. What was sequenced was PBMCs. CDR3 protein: CASSLRGAGREQYF. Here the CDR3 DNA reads TGCGCCAGCAGCTTGAGGGGAGCGGGACGCGAGCAGTACTTC.